The 18 T cell receptor beta chains listed next were all sequenced from one sample in a study of T cell responses to AZD1222 COVID-19 vaccine. Produced via immunoSEQ multiplex PCR; TCRdb's table is partial and in-frame only. The sample contains over 130,000 clones, 75% to 90% of which appear only once. The sequencing used peripheral blood, collected 28 days after the second AZD1222 dose. The source of these receptors is an adult who received the AZD1222 COVID-19 vaccine.

The chain uses TRBV7-3 and TRBJ2-3; 8 bases match TRBD2. V trimming: 7 bases; J trimming: 3 bases; junction bases outside the gene matches: 6. Germline V CDR1 and CDR2: SGHTA, FQGTGA. The CDR3 loop spans 14 amino acids. Here the CDR3 reads CASTHGTSTDTQYF. The CDR3 DNA follows: TGTGCCAGCACGCACGGGACTAGTACAGATACGCAGTATTTT.

This rearrangement joins TRBV28 to TRBJ1-2, with a weak D call TRBD1 (6 bases). The CDR3 length is 16 residues. V shed 5 bases and J shed 5 bases, with 21 bases lying between them. Germline V gives CDR1 MDHEN, CDR2 SYDVKM. The CDR3 loop is CASSPPPAAQGYGYTF. DNA of the CDR3: TGTGCCAGCAGTCCTCCCCCAGCAGCCCAGGGGTATGGCTACACCTTC.

The V and J genes are TRBV5-4 and TRBJ2-1; D might be TRBD2 (6 bases). Germline CDR1 SGHNT, CDR2 YYREEE (reference sequence). The CDR3 contains 15 residues. The ends were cut back, 4 bases at V and 0 bases at J, with 11 bases in the middle. DNA of the CDR3: TGTGCCAGCAGCCGGGACTTAAGCTCCTACAATGAGCAGTTCTTC. As protein: CASSRDLSSYNEQFF.

V and J are TRBV6-5 and TRBJ1-3, with D tentatively TRBD1 (5 bases). Germline loops: CDR1 MNHEY, CDR2 SVGAGI. V was shortened by 4 bases and J by 2 bases, with 12 bases between the two germline ends. The CDR3 has 15 amino acids. The CDR3 DNA follows: TGTGCCAGCAGTTTGGGGGGTCGACCTGGAAACACCATATATTTT. Translating it yields CASSLGGRPGNTIYF.

The chain employs TRBV28 and TRBJ2-7, with 8 nucleotides matching TRBD1. Germline loops: CDR1 MDHEN, CDR2 SYDVKM. This CDR3 region has 13 residues. The V gene end was trimmed by 6 bases and the J gene end by 7 bases; junction bases not matched to a gene: 8. The CDR3, as DNA: TGTGCCAGCAGACGGCAGGGGGCAGGTGAGCAGTACGTC. Translating it yields CASRRQGAGEQYV.

This chain uses TRBV12-3 or TRBV12-4 with TRBJ1-2; D is ambiguous. The CDR3 has 13 residues. The V gene lost 1 base and the J gene lost 4 bases, with 7 bases spanning the gap. CDR3 protein: CASSLEGGYGYTF. The DNA for the CDR3 is TGTGCCAGCAGTTTAGAGGGCGGCTATGGCTACACCTTC.

This chain joins TRBV6-2 or TRBV6-3 and TRBJ2-5; perhaps TRBD1 as D (5 bases). V was clipped by 0 bases and J by 5 bases, with 13 bases between them. The germline V gene encodes CDR1 MNHEY and CDR2 SVGEGT. This CDR3 has 15 residues. The CDR3 DNA reads as TGTGCCAGCAGTTACTCGATGGGGCAGGGTGAGACCCAGTACTTC. Its translation: CASSYSMGQGETQYF.

This clone was seen just once. The chain joins TRBV9 to TRBJ1-6; D uncertain. The CDR3 is made up of 17 amino acids. Germline V CDR1 and CDR2: SGDLS, YYNGEE. V shed 6 bases and J shed 5 bases, with 21 bases lying between them. The CDR3 DNA follows: TGTGCCAGCACCCCCCTTCCAGAGGACCCGGATAATTCACCCCTCCACTTT. Amino acid sequence: CASTPLPEDPDNSPLHF.

This clone has a handful of counts. The CDR3 here is CASSLGGGLAGFDEQFF. The CDR3 nucleotides are TGCGCCAGCAGCTTGGGAGGTGGACTAGCGGGGTTCGATGAGCAGTTCTTC. The chain joins TRBV5-1 to TRBJ2-1; 12 nucleotides match TRBD2. This CDR3 contains 17 residues. J was trimmed by 8 bases and V by 0 bases; bases with no gene match: 9. CDR1 is SGHRS and CDR2 is YFSETQ in the germline V gene.

This clone was counted a few times. The chain has TRBV10-3 and TRBJ1-5, with 8 nucleotides matching TRBD1. This CDR3 is built from 15 residues. The V and J ends lost 5 bases and 4 bases, in that order; junction bases with no gene match: 7. The germline gives CDR1 ENHRY, CDR2 SYGVKD. The CDR3 coding sequence is TGTGCCATCAGTCCGGACAGGGCCCCTAATCAGCCCCAGCATTTT. This translates into CAISPDRAPNQPQHF.

This chain joins TRBV28 and TRBJ1-1; no firm D call. The germline gives CDR1 MDHEN, CDR2 SYDVKM. This CDR3 region has 12 residues. V lost 10 bases and J lost 1, with 10 bases in between. Here the CDR3 DNA reads TGTGCCACCGGGGTGGGGAACACTGAAGCTTTCTTT. As protein: CATGVGNTEAFF.

This chain joins TRBV6-5 and TRBJ2-7; a weak D match, TRBD2 (5 bases). The germline V gene encodes CDR1 MNHEY and CDR2 SVGAGI. The CDR3 is 11 amino acids. V lost 2 bases, J lost 6 bases, and 5 bases lay in between. The CDR3 sequence: CASSYGGEQYV. The CDR3 DNA reads TGTGCCAGCAGTTACGGAGGCGAGCAGTACGTC.

This clone was detected only once. The chain employs TRBV24-1 and TRBJ2-2, with TRBD1 matching 9 bases. The germline V gene encodes CDR1 KGHDR and CDR2 SFDVKD. The V gene end was trimmed by 7 bases and the J gene end by 6 bases; junction bases not matched to a gene: 11. This CDR3 is built from 16 residues. CDR3 protein: CATRESPGTGPGELFF. CDR3 coding DNA: TGTGCCACCAGGGAATCCCCCGGGACAGGGCCCGGGGAGCTGTTTTTT.

The CDR3 region has the DNA TGTGCCAGCGCCCGAGGGACTTCCGAATGGAATGAGCAGTTCTTC. Its protein is CASARGTSEWNEQFF. The V and J genes are TRBV7-8 and TRBJ2-1, with a tentative D call TRBD2 (6 bases). Trimming took off 8 bases at V and 7 bases at J, with 21 bases between the two ends. CDR1 is SGHVS, CDR2 FQNEAQ, per germline. The length of the CDR3 is 15 residues.

This clone appeared once. This sequence joins TRBV5-1 and TRBJ1-4; possibly TRBD1 for D (5 bases). CDR1 SGHRS and CDR2 YFSETQ come from the germline V gene. V was pared by 1 base and J by 4 bases, with 8 bases between. This CDR3 spans 14 amino acids. The CDR3 here is CASSLSGSNEKLFF. CDR3 nucleotide sequence: TGCGCCAGCAGCTTGTCAGGGAGTAATGAAAAACTGTTTTTT.

The chain combines TRBV5-1 with TRBJ1-2; TRBD1 is a possible D gene (5 bases). There are 15 residues in the CDR3. V was cut by 0 bases and J by 2 bases, with 11 bases left in between. Germline V CDR1 and CDR2: SGHRS, YFSETQ. CDR3 coding DNA: TGCGCCAGCAGCTTGGTCTCGGCAGGGAACTATGGCTACACCTTC. Encoded protein: CASSLVSAGNYGYTF.

This chain uses TRBV19 with TRBJ2-7, with 8 bases fitting TRBD2. This CDR3 region has 15 residues. CDR1 is LNHDA, CDR2 SQIVND, per germline (reference sequence). Losses at the gene ends were 7 bases for V and 0 bases for J; bases not matched to a gene: 8. CDR3 sequence reads: CASKISGANSYEQYF. The CDR3 bases are TGTGCCAGTAAAATTAGCGGGGCAAACTCCTACGAGCAGTACTTC.

The genes are TRBV3-1 (or the pseudogene TRBV3-2) and TRBJ1-1; a possible D gene is TRBD1 (6 bases). V was pared by 0 bases and J by 5 bases, with 13 bases between. Per the germline V gene, CDR1 is LGHDT and CDR2 is YNNKEL (reference sequence). CDR3 length: 15 amino acids. The CDR3: CASSQDLTGGTEAFF. In DNA form, the CDR3 reads TGTGCCAGCAGCCAAGATTTGACAGGCGGAACTGAAGCTTTCTTT.